A selection of T cell receptor beta chains follows, all from one sample in a study of blood T cell repertoires in COVID-19. The method was immunoSEQ multiplex PCR; TCRdb's version includes in-frame clones alone and lacks a portion of them. The sample holds around 300,000 clones; approximately 88% are singletons and the top ten take over 6%. The sample was PBMCs or T cells enriched from blood (not recorded which). Receptor source: a woman between 40 and 50 years old who had recovered from COVID-19. Each CDR3 is given with its conserved first and last residue. The order of the fields is D gene, V gene, clone size, J gene, CDR3 protein, CDR3 DNA. D genes are given only for firm matches. The listing skips clone size in some rows; elsewhere it reads once, few, many or a size class.

D: .; V: TRBV6-5; size: .; J: TRBJ2-1; CDR3: CASSYGSLDEQFF; DNA: TGTGCCAGCAGTTACGGCTCATTGGATGAGCAGTTCTTC
D: .; V: TRBV19; size: .; J: TRBJ1-4; CDR3: CASSIEGLVAASNEKLFF; DNA: TGTGCCAGTAGTATTGAAGGACTTGTTGCAGCCTCTAATGAAAAACTGTTTTTT
D: .; V: TRBV18; size: .; J: TRBJ1-2; CDR3: CASSPDVRGHYGYTF; DNA: TGTGCCAGCTCACCAGACGTAAGGGGCCACTATGGCTACACCTTC
D: .; V: TRBV7-9; size: .; J: TRBJ1-6; CDR3: CASSLGQAERSPLHF; DNA: TGTGCCAGCAGCTTAGGCCAAGCGGAGCGGTCACCCCTCCACTTT
D: .; V: TRBV25-1; size: .; J: TRBJ2-4; CDR3: CASSEYIAGLAKNIQYF; DNA: TGTGCCAGCAGTGAATATATCGCCGGTCTAGCCAAAAACATTCAGTACTTC
D: TRBD2; V: TRBV11-2; size: once; J: TRBJ2-7; CDR3: CASRKIAGGASYEQYF; DNA: TGTGCCAGCAGAAAAATAGCGGGAGGCGCATCCTACGAGCAGTACTTC
D: TRBD2; V: TRBV18; size: .; J: TRBJ2-1; CDR3: CASSPPSGRALYNEQFF; DNA: TGTGCCAGCTCACCACCTAGCGGGAGGGCCCTCTACAATGAGCAGTTCTTC
D: .; V: TRBV9; size: .; J: TRBJ1-2; CDR3: CASSVVPTPTGGGYTF; DNA: TGTGCCAGCAGCGTAGTCCCTACGCCGACTGGAGGGGGCTACACCTTC
D: .; V: TRBV5-6; size: .; J: TRBJ2-2; CDR3: CASSYRSGGGELFF; DNA: TGTGCCAGCAGTTATCGTAGCGGCGGCGGGGAGCTGTTTTTT
D: .; V: TRBV6-4; size: .; J: TRBJ2-2; CDR3: CASSEEAATGELFF; DNA: TGTGCCAGCAGTGAGGAGGCGGCCACCGGGGAGCTGTTTTTT
D: .; V: TRBV6-5; size: .; J: TRBJ1-2; CDR3: CASSPQGSGGYTF; DNA: TGTGCCAGCAGCCCACAGGGAAGTGGAGGCTACACCTTC
D: TRBD2; V: TRBV7-2; size: .; J: TRBJ2-1; CDR3: CASSFRTSGRGNNEQFF; DNA: TGTGCCAGCAGCTTCCGGACTAGCGGGAGAGGTAACAATGAGCAGTTCTTC
D: TRBD2; V: TRBV7-2; size: .; J: TRBJ2-2; CDR3: CASSSGGALTGELFF; DNA: TGTGCCAGCAGCTCCGGGGGGGCATTGACCGGGGAGCTGTTTTTT
D: TRBD1; V: TRBV3-1/TRBV3-2; size: .; J: TRBJ2-3; CDR3: CASSSQTGGTDTQYF; DNA: TGTGCCAGCAGCTCCCAGACAGGGGGCACAGATACGCAGTATTTT
D: .; V: TRBV7-9; size: .; J: TRBJ1-5; CDR3: CASSLATRDQPQHF; DNA: TGTGCCAGCAGCTTAGCGACCAGGGATCAGCCCCAGCATTTT
D: .; V: TRBV30; size: .; J: TRBJ2-6; CDR3: CAWRRWLQVSGANVLTF; DNA: TGTGCCTGGAGAAGGTGGCTACAGGTCTCTGGGGCCAACGTCCTGACTTTC
D: .; V: TRBV18; size: .; J: TRBJ1-3; CDR3: CASSHTNPADGNTIYF; DNA: TGTGCCAGCTCCCACACCAATCCCGCGGATGGAAACACCATATATTTT
D: TRBD1; V: TRBV4-1; size: .; J: TRBJ1-4; CDR3: CASSSTTGLATNEKLFF; DNA: TGCGCCAGCAGCTCCACGACAGGGCTCGCAACTAATGAAAAACTGTTTTTT
D: TRBD1; V: TRBV5-4; size: .; J: TRBJ1-1; CDR3: CASSSTGGRDTEAFF; DNA: TGTGCCAGCAGTTCCACAGGGGGTCGGGACACTGAAGCTTTCTTT
D: .; V: TRBV28; size: .; J: TRBJ1-2; CDR3: CASRPTTNYGYTF; DNA: TGTGCCAGCAGGCCTACCACCAACTATGGCTACACCTTC
D: TRBD2; V: TRBV11-2; size: once; J: TRBJ2-1; CDR3: CASRPGGQAGRGNEQFF; DNA: TGTGCCAGCAGACCGGGGGGGCAGGCAGGGCGAGGGAATGAGCAGTTCTTC
D: .; V: TRBV12-3/TRBV12-4; size: .; J: TRBJ1-2; CDR3: CASNQGHFYGYTF; DNA: TGTGCCAGCAACCAGGGACACTTCTATGGCTACACCTTC
D: .; V: TRBV3-1/TRBV3-2; size: .; J: TRBJ1-2; CDR3: CASSPGQLNYGYTF; DNA: TGTGCCAGCAGCCCCGGACAGCTTAACTATGGCTACACCTTC
D: TRBD2; V: TRBV28; size: .; J: TRBJ2-3; CDR3: CASRGTSGRATDTQYF; DNA: TGTGCCAGCAGGGGGACTAGCGGGCGAGCCACAGATACGCAGTATTTT
D: .; V: TRBV18; size: once; J: TRBJ2-7; CDR3: CASSPPGLTYEQYF; DNA: TGTGCCAGCTCACCGCCAGGTCTGACCTACGAGCAGTACTTC
D: TRBD2; V: TRBV5-1; size: .; J: TRBJ2-2; CDR3: CASSLVTPGLATTGELFF; DNA: TGCGCCAGCAGCTTGGTAACACCGGGACTAGCGACAACCGGGGAGCTGTTTTTT
D: .; V: TRBV5-1; size: .; J: TRBJ2-6; CDR3: CASSLNREAGANVLTF; DNA: TGCGCCAGCAGCTTGAATAGGGAGGCTGGGGCCAACGTCCTGACTTTC
D: TRBD2; V: TRBV11-2; size: .; J: TRBJ2-7; CDR3: CASSPGTSGREYF; DNA: TGTGCCAGCAGCCCTGGGACTAGCGGGAGAGAGTACTTC
D: .; V: TRBV10-3; size: .; J: TRBJ1-1; CDR3: CAISEQGLNTEAFF; DNA: TGTGCCATCAGTGAGCAGGGTTTGAACACTGAAGCTTTCTTT
D: .; V: TRBV27; size: .; J: TRBJ1-1; CDR3: CASSGLNTEAFF; DNA: TGTGCCAGCAGCGGTCTGAACACTGAAGCTTTCTTT
D: .; V: TRBV20-1; size: .; J: TRBJ1-1; CDR3: CSAGPTEAFF; DNA: TGCAGTGCTGGCCCGACTGAAGCTTTCTTT